This TCR beta chain was sequenced for a study of cytomegalovirus exposure and HLA in healthy donors (dated by TCRdb to the late 2010s). General notes on the study: According to an earlier analysis of a few hundred of the donors, about 179 million T cells yielded approximately 120 million unique TCR beta sequences and around 300 Gb of sequence data. An earlier analysis of around 540 of the donors applied high-throughput TCR beta sequencing to assess whether each TCR beta V gene segment acted as functional or pseudogenic. Five DR-DQ haplotypes were handled as single units for association and clustering, since linkage in the cohort was strong. In the later analysis, no new phenotypic data were used to find candidate immune exposures; instead, reliance was placed on TCR beta sequences and their occurrence across donors. The study combined high-throughput TCR immunosequencing, statistical association of individual TCRs with disease status, and machine learning to predict cytomegalovirus infection status. Alongside the repertoire data, information on donor age, sex, ethnicity and CMV serostatus was compiled. A later analysis re-analyzed previously published TCR beta repertoires from 500 to 700 donors and added high-resolution HLA genotyping to study TCR occurrence patterns. An early release that covered fewer than 750 HLA-typed donors contained approximately 320 gigabases of sequencing data and tens of millions of unique TCR sequences. Of the roughly 400 genotyped donors, roughly 76% were placed in the genetic ancestry cluster associated with self-reported Caucasian donors. A later genetic analysis took genome-wide SNP genotypes for about 55% of the roughly 670 donors and used that subset as a discovery cohort. Every discovery cohort repertoire had been produced on one sequencing platform. Class I and class II HLA loci were covered by the typing at four-digit resolution. Typing coverage varied by locus: roughly 629-630 donors for A, B, C, DRB1 and DQB1; around 560 for DQA1; about 600 for DPA1; under 490 for DPB1. Along with the approximately 600-subject first cohort, a separate validation cohort of over 90 different subjects was used. The T cell repertoires of about 700 subjects were profiled by immunosequencing and related to cytomegalovirus serostatus. On average, roughly 250,000 unique TCR beta nucleotide sequences were sequenced per donor among some 430 genotyped donors of the cohort, with approximately 18% of those sequences being non-productive. The aim of the study was to test whether cataloging public T cell receptors could identify signatures of past pathogen exposure.

To note about this clone: The clone's antigen remains unknown. Base qualities are missing; no much larger clone stands one base away.

General study outcomes and caveats: Correlated functional status among segregating V segments might be attributable to linkage disequilibrium, but an unknown experimental factor could not be ruled out. The sequencing pipeline was judged likely to have produced a cluster of highly shared sequence variants as a technical artifact. The study listed 150 to 200 TCR beta chains as associated with cytomegalovirus. Presence/absence analyses assumed roughly uniform sequencing depth across donors, an assumption that may not hold. At a false discovery rate of 0.05, a later analysis linked under 20,000 TCR beta sequences to specific HLA alleles. A further reported finding was that TCR beta sequences accurately predicted the HLA-A and HLA-B alleles for most subjects in the first cohort. A later genetic analysis associated a missense DCLRE1C variant with V-gene and J-gene trimming of TCR beta chains, and an independent cohort replicated the association. A later genetic analysis reported fewer N-insertions in productive TCRs among donors in an Asian-associated ancestry cluster than the 666-donor mean. The authors suggested that the approach could potentially be generalized to other disease states and immunological phenotypes. Most TCR sequences were observed very rarely across donors, whereas some public TCRs were present in many individuals. In a later analysis, HLA-associated TCR beta chains were found to be more clonally expanded and to have lower generation probabilities than equally common non-associated chains. In an earlier analysis of more than 500 of the donors, most TCR beta V segments appeared in productive rearrangements about 90% or about 30% of the time, broadly matching IMGT annotations. In both the original and validation cohorts, the classifier was reported to diagnose cytomegalovirus status with high specificity and sensitivity. About 17 rarely observed V segments, including chromosome 9 orphons, were excluded from the earlier analysis of a few hundred of the donors because counts were too low. The cohort was sequenced for TCR beta chains only, and without alpha or paired-chain data the features that could be detected were limited. In a later analysis, TCR association rates were found to vary across HLA loci, with the most associated TCRs seen for DRB1 alleles and the fewest for HLA-C alleles. Assigning TCR associations to individual alleles was difficult when HLA alleles, especially DR and DQ, strongly co-occurred. Because HLA typing was unavailable for some donors at each locus, only the typed subset was used in association tests. Immune exposure information for the cohort was limited to CMV serostatus. In a later analysis, several top co-occurrence clusters were reported to appear linked to parvovirus B19, influenza, CMV and Epstein-Barr virus. In a later analysis, most CMV-associated TCR beta chains were found to appear HLA-restricted, with HLA associations seemingly driven largely by CMV exposure. Some IMGT-functional V segments, including TRBV6-2 and TRBV6-3, could not be told apart with the 87-base-pair reads, so those segments were excluded. In vitro tests confirmed that a few of the cytomegalovirus-associated TCR beta chains recognize cytomegalovirus antigens.

The method was the immunoSEQ multiplex PCR assay. For the multiplex PCR, a mixture combining 60 forward primers for TCR Vbeta segments and 13 reverse primers for TCR Jbeta segments was used. A multiplex PCR assay on genomic DNA amplified the CDR3 region of rearranged TCR beta genes. The amplified TCR beta libraries were sequenced on the Illumina HiSeq System as 87-base-pair reads. In the source study's methods: A later analysis tallied around 87 million unique TCR beta chains across the 666 repertoires, and approximately 12 million of those chains were shared by two or more donors. Raw reads were error-corrected and collapsed into unique sequences with a nearest-neighbor algorithm that merged closely related sequences to remove PCR and sequencing errors. Alignment of CDR3 sequences to IMGT reference sequences was used to assign V, D and J gene segments. For a sequence to be retained, a match of at least six nucleotides was required to both a V gene segment and a J gene segment. Rearrangements were classified as productive when the CDR3 lacked stop codons and remained in frame with V and J, and all other rearrangements were classified as non-productive. CDR3 was defined according to IMGT convention as the region running from the second conserved V-encoded cysteine to the conserved J-encoded phenylalanine. The earlier analysis of about 500 of the donors excluded sequences that lacked an unambiguous match to a single V gene segment. An earlier analysis of over 450 of the donors classified V segments as functional when productive rearrangements were above 56.7% and as segregating when the standard deviation between donors was above 5%. A statistical classification framework was built to diagnose cytomegalovirus status from the catalog of TCR beta chain sequences. In a later analysis, TCR nucleotide sequences were compared against IMGT/GENE-DB human TR gene sequences so that V and J genes could be assigned. Using the TCRdist pipeline, a later analysis assigned CDR3 sequences along with most-parsimonious VDJ recombination scenarios. In a later analysis, every TCR beta chain was defined by the combination of its CDR3 amino acid sequence and its V-gene family, and reads without a unique V-gene family were dropped. As a way to deal with suspected cross-contamination and a sequencing artifact, a later analysis dropped hundreds of nucleotide sequences that were highly shared and had low generation probability. In a later analysis, a clonal expansion index for each public chain was calculated from normalized within-repertoire ranks of inferred template counts. Generation probabilities in a later analysis came from a VDJ recombination model fitted to out-of-frame rearrangements, and those results were checked against IGoR. In a later analysis, TCR-TCR, TCR-HLA and TCR-CMV co-occurrence was scored with hypergeometric tests, and a repertoire-size bias correction was applied to TCR pairs. A later analysis estimated false discovery rates by permuting HLA or CMV assignments 20 times. In a later analysis, co-occurring TCRs were grouped using DBSCAN, and TCRdist sequence similarity was added for clustering within HLA-allele-positive subsets. Repertoires with fewer than 30,000 or more than 120,000 public chains, plus five repertoires with anomalous nucleotide sharing, were excluded from co-occurrence clustering. The immuneACCESS repertoire file appears here via TCRdb, limited to in-frame rearrangements. These files lack a portion of the clones; in checked studies, under half of the deficit traces to unresolved V genes, and the cause of the others is not known. V, J and clone size reflect that table, while D and trimming were determined from the DNA. In all, the sample holds some 120,000 clones, and approximately 81% of those were seen once. The top ten clonotypes cover less than 2.5% of the sample.

The cohort was made up of about 670 healthy bone marrow donors. At the time of sampling, every cohort member was nominally healthy, though immune exposures that went unrecorded were likely present. The donor tested CMV seronegative and was one of the 352 seronegative cohort members. Each donor provided a peripheral blood sample, and peripheral blood mononuclear cells were used for TCR beta sequencing. The Qiagen DNeasy Blood Extraction Kit was used to extract genomic DNA from the blood cell samples. For CDR1 and CDR2, the germline V gene lists SGHNT and YENEEA. After removal of 1 base from V and 5 bases from J, the junction retains 7 bases not matched to a gene. The CDR3 contains 17 residues, cysteine and phenylalanine counted. Only CDR3 DNA remains: 51 bases, in frame from the first base.

The receptor was isolated from a woman aged 40 to 49 in good health and CMV-seronegative. Source material: PBMCs. This sequence uses TRBV11-3 and TRBJ2-5, with 13 bases aligning to TRBD2. The nucleotide sequence reads TGTGCCAGCAGCTTAGGAGCTAGGACTAGCGGGAGTGAGACCCAGTACTTC. It codes for CASSLGARTSGSETQYF.